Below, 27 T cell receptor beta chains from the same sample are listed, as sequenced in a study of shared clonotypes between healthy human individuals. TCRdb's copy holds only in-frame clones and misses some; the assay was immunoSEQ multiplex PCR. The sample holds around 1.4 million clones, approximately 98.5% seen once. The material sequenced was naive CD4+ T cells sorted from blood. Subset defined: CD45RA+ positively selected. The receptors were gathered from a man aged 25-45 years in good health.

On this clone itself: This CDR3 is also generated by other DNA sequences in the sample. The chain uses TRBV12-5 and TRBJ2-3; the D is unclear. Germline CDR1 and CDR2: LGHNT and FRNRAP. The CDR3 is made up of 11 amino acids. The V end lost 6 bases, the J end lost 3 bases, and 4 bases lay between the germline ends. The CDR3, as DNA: TGTGCTAGTGGATATACAGATACGCAGTATTTT. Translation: CASGYTDTQYF.

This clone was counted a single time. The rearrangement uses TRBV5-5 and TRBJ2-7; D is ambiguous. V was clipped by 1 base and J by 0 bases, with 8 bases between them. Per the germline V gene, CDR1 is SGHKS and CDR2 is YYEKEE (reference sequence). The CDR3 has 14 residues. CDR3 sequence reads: CASSLFPNSYEQYF. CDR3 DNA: TGTGCCAGCAGCTTGTTCCCTAACTCCTACGAGCAGTACTTC.

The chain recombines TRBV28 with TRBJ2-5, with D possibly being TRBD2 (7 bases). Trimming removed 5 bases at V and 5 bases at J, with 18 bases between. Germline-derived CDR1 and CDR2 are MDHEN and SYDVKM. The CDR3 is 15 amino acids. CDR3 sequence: CASSLQGGAAETQYF. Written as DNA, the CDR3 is TGTGCCAGCAGTCTCCAAGGGGGGGCAGCGGAGACCCAGTACTTC.

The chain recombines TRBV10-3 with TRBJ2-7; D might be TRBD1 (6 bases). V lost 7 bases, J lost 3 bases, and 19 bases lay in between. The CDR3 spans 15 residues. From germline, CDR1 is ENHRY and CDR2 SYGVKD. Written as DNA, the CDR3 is TGTGCCATCACTAGTACAGTACAGGGTGTCTACGAGCAGTACTTC. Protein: CAITSTVQGVYEQYF.

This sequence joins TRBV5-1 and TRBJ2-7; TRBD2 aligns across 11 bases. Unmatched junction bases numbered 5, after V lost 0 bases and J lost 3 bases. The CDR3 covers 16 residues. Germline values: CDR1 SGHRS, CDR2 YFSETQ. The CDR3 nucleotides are TGCGCCAGCAGCTTGGAGCATAGCGGGAGGGTCTACGAGCAGTACTTC. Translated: CASSLEHSGRVYEQYF.

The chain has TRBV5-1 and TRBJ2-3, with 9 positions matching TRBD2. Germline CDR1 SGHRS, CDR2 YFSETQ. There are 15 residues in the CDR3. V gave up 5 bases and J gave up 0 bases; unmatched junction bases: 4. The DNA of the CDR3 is TGCGCCAGCAGAATTACTAGCGGGAGCACAGATACGCAGTATTTT. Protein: CASRITSGSTDTQYF. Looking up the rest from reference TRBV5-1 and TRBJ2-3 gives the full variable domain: KAGVTQTPRYLIKTRGQQVTLSCSPISGHRSVSWYQQTPGQGLQFLFEYFSETQRNKGNFPGRFSGRQFSNSRSEMNVSTLELGDSALYLCASRITSGSTDTQYFGPGTRLTVL.

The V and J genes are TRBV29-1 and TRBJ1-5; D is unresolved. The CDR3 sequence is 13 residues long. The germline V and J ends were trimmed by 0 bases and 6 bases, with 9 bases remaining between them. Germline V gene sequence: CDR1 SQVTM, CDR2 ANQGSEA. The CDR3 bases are TGCAGCGTTGAAGAAGGGAATGGTCAGCCCCAGCATTTT. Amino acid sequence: CSVEEGNGQPQHF.

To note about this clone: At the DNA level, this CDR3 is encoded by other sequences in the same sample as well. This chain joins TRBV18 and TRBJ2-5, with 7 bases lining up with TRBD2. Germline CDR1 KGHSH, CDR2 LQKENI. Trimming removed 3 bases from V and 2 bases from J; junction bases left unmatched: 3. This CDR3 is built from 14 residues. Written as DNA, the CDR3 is TGTGCCAGCTCACCGGGCGGGGGTCAAGAGACCCAGTACTTC. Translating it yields CASSPGGGQETQYF.

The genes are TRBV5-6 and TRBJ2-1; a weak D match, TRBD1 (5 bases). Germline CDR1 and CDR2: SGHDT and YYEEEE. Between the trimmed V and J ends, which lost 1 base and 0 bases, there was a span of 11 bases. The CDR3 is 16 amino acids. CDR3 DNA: TGTGCCAGCAGCTTGTTGGGGCGGAGCTCCTACAATGAGCAGTTCTTC. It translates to CASSLLGRSSYNEQFF.

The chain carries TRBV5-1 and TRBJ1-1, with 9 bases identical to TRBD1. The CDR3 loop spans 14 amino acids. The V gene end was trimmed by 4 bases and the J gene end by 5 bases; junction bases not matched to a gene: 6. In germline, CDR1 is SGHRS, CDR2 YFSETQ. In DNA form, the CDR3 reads TGCGCCAGCAGCCCCTGGGACAGGGTGACTGAAGCTTTCTTT. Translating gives CASSPWDRVTEAFF.

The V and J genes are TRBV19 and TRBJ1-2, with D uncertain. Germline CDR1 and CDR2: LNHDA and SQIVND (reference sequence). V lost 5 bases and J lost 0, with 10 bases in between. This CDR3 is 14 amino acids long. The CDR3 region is CASSLRIANYGYTF. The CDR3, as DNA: TGTGCCAGTAGTCTAAGGATCGCTAACTATGGCTACACCTTC.

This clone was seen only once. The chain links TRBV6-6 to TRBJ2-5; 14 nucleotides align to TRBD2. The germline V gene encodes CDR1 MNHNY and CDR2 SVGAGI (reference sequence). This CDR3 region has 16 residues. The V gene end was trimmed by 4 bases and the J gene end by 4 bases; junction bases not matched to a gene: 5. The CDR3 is CASSSGLAGVRETQYF. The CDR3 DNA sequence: TGTGCCAGCAGTTCGGGACTAGCGGGAGTGAGAGAGACCCAGTACTTC.

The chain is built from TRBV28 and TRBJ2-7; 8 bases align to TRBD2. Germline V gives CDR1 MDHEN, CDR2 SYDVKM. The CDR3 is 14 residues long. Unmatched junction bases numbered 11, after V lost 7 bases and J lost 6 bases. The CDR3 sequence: CASTPGGPSGEQYF. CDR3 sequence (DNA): TGTGCCAGCACCCCGGGAGGGCCGAGTGGCGAGCAGTACTTC.

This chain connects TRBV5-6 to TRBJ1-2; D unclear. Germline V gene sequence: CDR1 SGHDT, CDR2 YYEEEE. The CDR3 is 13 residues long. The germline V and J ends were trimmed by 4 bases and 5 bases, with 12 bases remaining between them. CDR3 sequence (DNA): TGTGCCAGCAGCCAGTCCGACTTGTATGGCTACACCTTC. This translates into CASSQSDLYGYTF.

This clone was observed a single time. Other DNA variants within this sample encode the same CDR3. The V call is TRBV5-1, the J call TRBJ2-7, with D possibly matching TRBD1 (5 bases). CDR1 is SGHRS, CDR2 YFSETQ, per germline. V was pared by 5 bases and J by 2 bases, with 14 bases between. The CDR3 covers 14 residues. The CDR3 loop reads CASSSTGLTYEQYF. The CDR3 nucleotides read TGCGCCAGCAGTTCCACAGGATTGACCTACGAGCAGTACTTC.

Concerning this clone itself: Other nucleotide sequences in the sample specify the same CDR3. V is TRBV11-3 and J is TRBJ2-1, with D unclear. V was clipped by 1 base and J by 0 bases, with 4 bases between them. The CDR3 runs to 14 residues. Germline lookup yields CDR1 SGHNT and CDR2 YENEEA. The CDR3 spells CASSLGSSYNEQFF. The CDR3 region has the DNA TGTGCCAGCAGCTTAGGTAGCTCCTACAATGAGCAGTTCTTC.

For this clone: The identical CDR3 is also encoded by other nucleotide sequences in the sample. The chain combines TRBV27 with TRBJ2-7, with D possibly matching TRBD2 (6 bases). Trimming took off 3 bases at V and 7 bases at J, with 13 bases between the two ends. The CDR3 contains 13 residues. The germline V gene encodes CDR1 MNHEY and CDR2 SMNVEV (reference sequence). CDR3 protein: CASSFGTGVEQYF. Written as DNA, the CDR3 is TGTGCCAGCAGTTTCGGGACTGGCGTGGAGCAGTACTTC.

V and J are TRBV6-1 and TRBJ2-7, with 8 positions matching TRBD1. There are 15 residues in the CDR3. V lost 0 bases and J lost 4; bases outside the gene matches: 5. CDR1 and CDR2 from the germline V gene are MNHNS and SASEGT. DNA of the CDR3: TGTGCCAGCAGTGAAGCCGGGACAGGCCTATACGAGCAGTACTTC. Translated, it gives CASSEAGTGLYEQYF.

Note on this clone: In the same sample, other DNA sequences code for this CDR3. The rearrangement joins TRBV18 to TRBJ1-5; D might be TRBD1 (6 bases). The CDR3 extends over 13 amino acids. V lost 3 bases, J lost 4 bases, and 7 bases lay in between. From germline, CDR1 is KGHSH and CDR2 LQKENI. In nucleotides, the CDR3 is TGTGCCAGCTCACCGCAGGGGAATCAGCCCCAGCATTTT. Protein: CASSPQGNQPQHF.

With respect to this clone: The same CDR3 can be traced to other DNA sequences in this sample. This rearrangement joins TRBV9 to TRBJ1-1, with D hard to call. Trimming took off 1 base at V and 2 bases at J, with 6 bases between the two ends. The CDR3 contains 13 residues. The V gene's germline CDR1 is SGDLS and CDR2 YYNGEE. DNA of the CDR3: TGTGCCAGCAGCGTATCCCTTAACACTGAAGCTTTCTTT. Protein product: CASSVSLNTEAFF. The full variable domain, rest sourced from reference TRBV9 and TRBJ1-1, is DSGVTQTPKHLITATGQRVTLRCSPRSGDLSVYWYQQSLDQGLQFLIQYYNGEERAKGNILERFSAQQFPDLHSELNLSSLELGDSALYFCASSVSLNTEAFFGQGTRLTVV.

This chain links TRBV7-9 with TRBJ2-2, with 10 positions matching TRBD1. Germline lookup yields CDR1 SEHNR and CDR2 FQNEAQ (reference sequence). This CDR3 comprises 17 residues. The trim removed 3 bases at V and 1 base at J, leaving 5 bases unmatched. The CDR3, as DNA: TGTGCCAGCAGCTTGGACAGGGGGAAGAGGAACACCGGGGAGCTGTTTTTT. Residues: CASSLDRGKRNTGELFF.

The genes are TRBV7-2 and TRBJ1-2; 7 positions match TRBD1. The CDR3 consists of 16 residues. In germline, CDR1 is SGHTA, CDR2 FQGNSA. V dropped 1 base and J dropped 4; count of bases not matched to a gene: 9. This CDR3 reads CASSLVGTEVGYGYTF. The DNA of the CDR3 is TGTGCCAGCAGCTTAGTTGGGACAGAGGTAGGCTATGGCTACACCTTC.

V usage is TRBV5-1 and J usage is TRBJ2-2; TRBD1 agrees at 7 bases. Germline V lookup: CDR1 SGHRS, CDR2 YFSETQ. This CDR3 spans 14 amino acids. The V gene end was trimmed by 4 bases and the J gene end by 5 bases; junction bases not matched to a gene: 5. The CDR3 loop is CASSPGTATGELFF. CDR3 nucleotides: TGCGCCAGCAGCCCGGGGACAGCTACCGGGGAGCTGTTTTTT.

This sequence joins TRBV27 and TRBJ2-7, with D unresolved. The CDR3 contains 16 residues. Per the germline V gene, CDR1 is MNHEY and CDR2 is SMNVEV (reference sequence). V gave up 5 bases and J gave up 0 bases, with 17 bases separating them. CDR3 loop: CASSGPRVADSYEQYF. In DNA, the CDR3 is TGTGCCAGCAGTGGTCCCAGAGTAGCAGACTCCTACGAGCAGTACTTC.

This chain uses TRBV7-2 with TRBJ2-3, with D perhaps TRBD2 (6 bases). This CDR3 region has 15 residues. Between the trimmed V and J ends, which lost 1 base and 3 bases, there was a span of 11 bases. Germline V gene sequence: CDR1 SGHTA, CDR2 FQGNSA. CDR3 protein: CASSLDGGRTDTQYF. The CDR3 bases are TGTGCCAGCAGCTTAGACGGGGGTAGGACAGATACGCAGTATTTT.

The CDR3 coding sequence is TGTGCCATCAGTGAAAAGACCGGACTAGTACAGAACACCGGGGAGCTGTTTTTT. Translation gives CAISEKTGLVQNTGELFF. This sequence joins TRBV10-3 and TRBJ2-2; 7 bases are a match to TRBD2. The V gene's germline CDR1 is ENHRY and CDR2 SYGVKD. The CDR3 length is 18 residues. Trimming removed 3 bases from V and 1 base from J; junction bases left unmatched: 11.

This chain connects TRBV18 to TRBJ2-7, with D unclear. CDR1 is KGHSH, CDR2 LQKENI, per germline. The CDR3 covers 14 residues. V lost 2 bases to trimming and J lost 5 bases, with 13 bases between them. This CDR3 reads CASSPLLSDDEQYF. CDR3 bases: TGTGCCAGCTCACCATTGTTATCGGATGACGAGCAGTACTTC.